This TCR beta chain was recovered during a study of memory CD4+ T cells and cytomegalovirus serostatus. At the level of the study: This sample comes from healthy Belgian adults, under 10 CMV seropositive, around 26 seronegative. General study findings and limits: Median bootstrapped AUC for CMV status was about 0.95 originally, approximately 0.9 US-trained. About 40% of the roughly 160 known CMV-associated TCRbeta sequences appeared in CD4+ memory.

Here immunoSEQ multiplex PCR was the method, and the copy in TCRdb shows in-frame clones only, minus some. Here the sample spans some 52,000 clones, around four fifths being singletons. A word on this clone: Its specificity is unknown. Other DNA sequences within the sample encode an identical CDR3.

Per the germline V gene, CDR1 is LNHDA and CDR2 is SQIVND (reference sequence). The CDR3 totals 14 residues. The V gene lost 3 bases and the J gene lost 3 bases, with 11 bases spanning the gap. The sort gate was single viable CD3+CD4+CD8-CD45RO+ cells for memory CD4+ T cells. The chain combines TRBV19 with TRBJ1-1; no reliable D call. The sequence was obtained from an adult in good health and CMV-seropositive. Sequenced material: memory CD4+ T cells from blood. Here the CDR3 DNA reads TGTGCCAGTAGTATTTGGGGTCTGGACACTGAAGCTTTCTTT. This codes for CASSIWGLDTEAFF.